The clone carrying this TCR beta chain was observed at least ten times. TCRdb fed the 5' RACE reads into MiXCR, producing one record per CDR3 protein. This sample has around 78,000 distinct CDR3 sequences; 17% occur once, and the top ten carry about 16%. Germline V lookup: CDR1 SGHDT, CDR2 YYEEEE. Trimming removed 3 bases from V and 0 bases from J, with 22 bases in between. The CDR3 has 20 residues. The data derive from a study of neurological immune-mediated disorders. The J gene is TRBJ2-6, the V gene TRBV5-6; D is tentatively TRBD1 or TRBD2 (5 bases each). Sequenced material: PBMCs. The TCR originated in a middle-aged woman in good health. The CDR3 DNA reads TGTGCCAGCAGCTCCGTTCTGAGAGGGACGGGCAGCTCTGGGGCCAACGTCCTGACTTTC. Protein: CASSSVLRGTGSSGANVLTF.